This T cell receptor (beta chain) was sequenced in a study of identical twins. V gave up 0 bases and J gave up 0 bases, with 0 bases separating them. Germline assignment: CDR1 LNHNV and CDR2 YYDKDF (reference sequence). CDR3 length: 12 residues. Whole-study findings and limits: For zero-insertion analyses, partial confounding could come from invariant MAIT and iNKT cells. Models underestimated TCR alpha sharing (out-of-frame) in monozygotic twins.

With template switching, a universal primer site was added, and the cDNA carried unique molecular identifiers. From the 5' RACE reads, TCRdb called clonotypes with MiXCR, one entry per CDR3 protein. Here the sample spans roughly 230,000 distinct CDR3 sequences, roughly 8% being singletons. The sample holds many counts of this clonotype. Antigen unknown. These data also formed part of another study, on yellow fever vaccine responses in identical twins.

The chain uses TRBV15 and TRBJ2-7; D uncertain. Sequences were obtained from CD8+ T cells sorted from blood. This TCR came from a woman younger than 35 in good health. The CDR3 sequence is CATSRDSYEQYF. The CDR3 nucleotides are TGTGCCACCAGCAGAGACTCCTACGAGCAGTACTTC.